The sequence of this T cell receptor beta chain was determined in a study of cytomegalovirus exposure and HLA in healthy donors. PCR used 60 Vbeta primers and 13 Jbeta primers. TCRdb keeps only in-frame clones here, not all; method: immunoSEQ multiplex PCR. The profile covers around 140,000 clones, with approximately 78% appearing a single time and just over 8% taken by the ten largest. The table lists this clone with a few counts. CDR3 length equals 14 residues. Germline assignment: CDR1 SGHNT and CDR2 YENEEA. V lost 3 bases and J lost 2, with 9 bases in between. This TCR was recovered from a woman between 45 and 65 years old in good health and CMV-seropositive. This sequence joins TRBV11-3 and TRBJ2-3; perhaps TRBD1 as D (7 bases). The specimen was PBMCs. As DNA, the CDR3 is TGTGCCAGCAGCTTCAGGGGGGCCACAGATACGCAGTATTTT. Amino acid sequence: CASSFRGATDTQYF.